The 32 T cell receptor beta chains listed next were all sequenced from one sample in a study of cytomegalovirus exposure and HLA in healthy donors. TCRdb keeps only in-frame clones here, not all; method: immunoSEQ multiplex PCR. The table lists 130,000 or so clones, around 90% of them singletons, with 1.5% to 2% in the top ten. The sample taken for sequencing was PBMCs. Receptors originate from a woman younger than 35 in good health and CMV-seronegative.

This chain joins TRBV7-9 and TRBJ2-4; 8 bases agree with TRBD1. Germline values: CDR1 SEHNR, CDR2 FQNEAQ (reference sequence). The ends lost 0 bases at V and 2 bases at J; junction bases unmatched: 6. The CDR3 runs to 17 residues. CDR3 region: CASSLARRQGTKNIQYF. In DNA form, the CDR3 reads TGTGCCAGCAGCTTAGCCAGGAGACAGGGGACCAAAAACATTCAGTACTTC.

The V gene is TRBV30, the J gene TRBJ2-7, with 7 bases matching TRBD2. V shed 5 bases and J 2 bases; nucleotides not matched to a gene: 9. Per the germline V gene, CDR1 is GTSNPN and CDR2 is SVGIG (reference sequence). This CDR3 region has 14 residues. CDR3 in amino acids: CAWGKGLTPYEQYF. The DNA of the CDR3 is TGTGCCTGGGGGAAGGGACTAACCCCCTACGAGCAGTACTTC.

The gene calls are TRBV9 and TRBJ2-3, with TRBD2 matching 12 bases. This CDR3 comprises 15 residues. V shed 4 bases, J shed 4 bases, and the junction held 4 bases outside the gene matches. Per the germline V gene, CDR1 is SGDLS and CDR2 is YYNGEE. CDR3 DNA sequence: TGTGCCAGCAGCCCTAGCGGGAGGGGGGCAGATACGCAGTATTTT. Translation: CASSPSGRGADTQYF.

There are a few counts of this clone. The gene calls are TRBV20-1 and TRBJ1-2, with unresolved D. This CDR3 comprises 10 residues. The germline gives CDR1 DFQATT, CDR2 SNEGSKA (reference sequence). The CDR3 DNA reads as TGCAGCCGGAGAGCAGCGGGCTACACCTTC. Its protein product is CSRRAAGYTF.

The V call is TRBV28, the J call TRBJ2-7; 10 bases are a match to TRBD1. The CDR3 sequence is 16 residues long. With V trimmed by 3 bases and J by 8 bases, 13 bases remained unmatched. Germline assignment: CDR1 MDHEN and CDR2 SYDVKM. CDR3 in DNA: TGTGCCAGCAGTTTCCCCGGGACAGGGGCCGCTTCGAAGCAGTACTTC. This codes for CASSFPGTGAASKQYF.

The J gene is TRBJ2-4, the V gene TRBV19; TRBD2 agrees at 14 bases. This CDR3 comprises 20 residues. Germline CDR1 reads LNHDA; CDR2 reads SQIVND (reference sequence). Losses at the gene ends were 5 bases for V and 1 base for J; bases not matched to a gene: 13. CDR3 in amino acids: CASSLRGTSGSLGAKNIQYF. CDR3 sequence (DNA): TGTGCCAGTAGTCTCCGCGGGACTAGCGGGAGCTTGGGGGCCAAAAACATTCAGTACTTC.

The chain uses TRBV11-2 and TRBJ2-5; tentative D call: TRBD2 (5 bases). The CDR3 loop spans 14 amino acids. CDR1 is SGHAT, CDR2 FQNNGV, per germline. V was shortened by 1 base and J by 2 bases, with 8 bases between the two germline ends. The CDR3 is CASSLVRGQETQYF. The CDR3 region has the DNA TGTGCCAGCAGCTTAGTCCGAGGGCAAGAGACCCAGTACTTC.

The CDR3 reads CASSFVGDTGELFF. The DNA of the CDR3 is TGTGCCAGCAGTTTCGTAGGGGACACCGGGGAGCTGTTTTTT. The V and J genes are TRBV27 and TRBJ2-2; D might be TRBD1 (5 bases). V gave up 3 bases and J gave up 3 bases, with 8 bases separating them. The CDR3 totals 14 residues. Germline V lookup: CDR1 MNHEY, CDR2 SMNVEV (reference sequence).

In DNA form, the CDR3 reads TGTGCCAGCAGCCGGACTGGGGTGAACACTGAAGCTTTCTTT. Its protein is CASSRTGVNTEAFF. This chain connects TRBV28 to TRBJ1-1; D ambiguous. The germline V gene has CDR1 MDHEN and CDR2 SYDVKM. The CDR3 loop spans 14 amino acids. Trimming stripped 6 bases from V and 0 bases from J, with 11 bases between.

In nucleotides, the CDR3 is TGTGCCAGCAGGTGGGACAGGGGGACTGAAGCTTTCTTT. Amino acids: CASRWDRGTEAFF. The chain links TRBV2 to TRBJ1-1; TRBD1 matches at 11 bases. With 6 bases clipped from V and 5 bases from J, the junction kept 2 bases outside the gene matches. CDR1 is SNHLY and CDR2 is FYNNEI in the germline V gene. The CDR3 is made up of 13 amino acids.

The chain carries TRBV11-2 and TRBJ2-5; D unresolved. This CDR3 has 11 residues. Per germline, CDR1 SGHAT and CDR2 FQNNGV. Trimming stripped 3 bases from V and 3 bases from J, with 2 bases between. As DNA, the CDR3 is TGTGCCAGCAGCTTTAAAGAGACCCAGTACTTC. This encodes CASSFKETQYF.

This clone was picked up one time. The chain carries TRBV7-3 and TRBJ2-6, with D hard to call. CDR1 and CDR2 from the germline V gene are SGHTA and FQGTGA. Trimming took 5 bases from V and 1 from J, leaving 12 bases between them. CDR3 length equals 16 residues. CDR3 amino acids: CASSPAPHSGANVLTF. The CDR3 DNA follows: TGTGCCAGCAGCCCCGCCCCACATTCTGGGGCCAACGTCCTGACTTTC. The full variable domain, with the rest looked up from reference TRBV7-3 and TRBJ2-6, is GAGVSQTPSNKVTEKGKYVELRCDPISGHTALYWYRQSLGQGPEFLIYFQGTGAADDSGLPNDRFFAVRPEGSVSTLKIQRTERGDSAVYLCASSPAPHSGANVLTFGAGSRLTVL.

This sequence joins TRBV21-1 and TRBJ2-7; the D call in the table, TRBD1, was not verified against the DNA. TRBV21-1 is deemed a pseudogene. This CDR3 region has 15 residues. CDR3 DNA sequence: TGTGCCAGCAGCAAATCGTTGGACAGACACTACGAGCAGTACTTC. Protein product: CASSKSLDRHYEQYF.

This chain connects TRBV6-5 to TRBJ1-4; D is unclear. Germline V CDR1 and CDR2: MNHEY, SVGAGI. This CDR3 region has 14 residues. The V and J ends lost 8 bases and 3 bases respectively, with 13 bases between them. The CDR3 DNA reads as TGTGCCAGCCACGAAGCGGGGTCTAATGAAAAACTGTTTTTT. Translated, it gives CASHEAGSNEKLFF.

This chain joins TRBV27 and TRBJ2-4; 10 nucleotides match TRBD1. Germline V lookup: CDR1 MNHEY, CDR2 SMNVEV (reference sequence). The CDR3 sequence is 16 residues long. After removal of 2 bases from V and 1 base from J, the junction contained 2 bases not matched to a gene. The CDR3 DNA follows: TGTGCCAGCAGTTTAGGGACAGGGGTTGCCAAAAACATTCAGTACTTC. This gives the protein CASSLGTGVAKNIQYF.

The V call is TRBV9, the J call TRBJ2-3; D might be TRBD2 (5 bases). This CDR3 spans 15 amino acids. Germline loops: CDR1 SGDLS, CDR2 YYNGEE. V was clipped by 0 bases and J by 0 bases, with 8 bases between them. CDR3 sequence: CASSVAPSSTDTQYF. Written as DNA, the CDR3 is TGTGCCAGCAGCGTAGCGCCTAGCAGCACAGATACGCAGTATTTT.

The genes are TRBV14 and TRBJ1-1, with TRBD1 matching over 7 bases. The CDR3 runs to 19 residues. The germline V gene encodes CDR1 SGHDN and CDR2 FVKESK. V lost 4 bases, J lost 1 base, and 18 bases stayed unmatched. This CDR3 reads CASSLDRTLLFSSNTEAFF. As DNA, the CDR3 is TGTGCCAGCAGCCTGGACAGGACGTTGCTCTTTAGTTCGAACACTGAAGCTTTCTTT. Together with reference TRBV14 and TRBJ1-1, the CDR3 gives the full variable domain: EAGVTQFPSHSVIEKGQTVTLRCDPISGHDNLYWYRRVMGKEIKFLLHFVKESKQDESGMPNNRFLAERTGGTYSTLKVQPAELEDSGVYFCASSLDRTLLFSSNTEAFFGQGTRLTVV.

This chain connects TRBV6-6 to TRBJ2-7; 7 nucleotides match TRBD1. The CDR3 spans 15 residues. In germline, CDR1 is MNHNY, CDR2 SVGAGI (reference sequence). The junction had 7 bases not matched to a gene; V was cut back by 0 bases and J by 5 bases. CDR3 sequence: CASSYSRQGVNEQYF. In DNA form, the CDR3 reads TGTGCCAGCAGTTACTCCAGACAGGGAGTCAACGAGCAGTACTTC.

Written as DNA, the CDR3 is TGTGCCAGCAGCTCCACTATGCGCTCCTACAATGAGCAGTTCTTC. It encodes CASSSTMRSYNEQFF. The V and J genes are TRBV7-8 and TRBJ2-1; D is uncertain. CDR3 length: 15 residues. V shed 4 bases and J shed 0 bases, with 10 bases lying between them. CDR1 SGHVS and CDR2 FQNEAQ come from the germline V gene.

The chain recombines TRBV2 with TRBJ2-4; the match to TRBD2 covers 8 bases. CDR1 is SNHLY, CDR2 FYNNEI, per germline. The CDR3 is made up of 17 amino acids. Trimming took 2 bases from V and 3 from J; bases not matched to a gene: 9. CDR3 region: CASSESSGRLVKNIQYF. For the CDR3, the DNA is TGTGCCAGCAGTGAATCCAGCGGGAGATTGGTCAAAAACATTCAGTACTTC.

The chain recombines TRBV19 with TRBJ1-1; 7 bases match TRBD1. CDR3 length: 16 residues. Germline V lookup: CDR1 LNHDA, CDR2 SQIVND (reference sequence). Trimming at V came to 5 bases and at J to 3 bases, leaving 12 bases not matched to a gene. This CDR3 reads CASSSRGRGSDTEAFF. The CDR3 nucleotides are TGTGCCAGTAGTTCTAGGGGCAGGGGGTCCGACACTGAAGCTTTCTTT.

This clone was counted only a few times. This sequence joins TRBV21-1 and TRBJ1-2; TRBD1 was called by the table and not checked on the DNA. TRBV21-1 is a recognized pseudogene. The CDR3 consists of 14 residues. CDR3 protein: CASSKGAANYGYTF. CDR3 DNA: TGTGCCAGCAGCAAAGGGGCAGCTAACTATGGCTACACCTTC.

The chain has TRBV28 and TRBJ2-1, with 7 positions matching TRBD1. Germline loops: CDR1 MDHEN, CDR2 SYDVKM. The CDR3 extends over 19 amino acids. Germline trimming cut 6 bases from V and 2 bases from J; bases unmatched to any gene: 19. The CDR3 nucleotides read TGTGCCAGCAGCGGGCCCTTTCTAAACAGGGGTCGCACCTACAATGAGCAGTTCTTC. The encoded protein is CASSGPFLNRGRTYNEQFF.

V usage is TRBV6-1 and J usage is TRBJ2-7, with D maybe TRBD2 (6 bases). This CDR3 has 14 amino acids. Germline CDR1 MNHNS, CDR2 SASEGT. Trimming stripped 6 bases from V and 4 bases from J, with 16 bases between. This CDR3 reads CASSLGSQTYEQYF. In DNA, the CDR3 is TGTGCCAGCAGCCTCGGGAGTCAGACTTACGAGCAGTACTTC.

The rearrangement uses TRBV7-2 and TRBJ1-3; the match to TRBD1 covers 7 bases. The CDR3 has 16 residues. CDR1 and CDR2 (germline): SGHTA, FQGNSA. V trimming: 2 bases; J trimming: 3 bases; junction bases outside the gene matches: 7. CDR3: CASSLQGVHFGNTIYF. DNA of the CDR3: TGTGCCAGCAGCTTACAGGGGGTTCACTTTGGAAACACCATATATTTT.

V usage is TRBV28 and J usage is TRBJ1-5; 9 bases line up with TRBD1. CDR3 length: 15 amino acids. Trimming took 5 bases from V and 7 from J; bases not matched to a gene: 9. Germline CDR1 and CDR2: MDHEN and SYDVKM. CDR3 in DNA: TGTGCCAGCAGTCCCGGGACAGGGAGCGGACAGCCCCAGCATTTT. Its translation is CASSPGTGSGQPQHF.

This clone turned up a few times. The chain couples TRBV2 to TRBJ2-7; tentative D call: TRBD1 (6 bases). Germline V gene data show CDR1 as SNHLY and CDR2 as FYNNEI. Trimming stripped 8 bases from V and 3 bases from J, with 11 bases between. This CDR3 contains 12 residues. The CDR3 loop reads CASGQGIYEQYF. CDR3 DNA: TGTGCCAGCGGTCAGGGGATCTACGAGCAGTACTTC.

The chain combines TRBV19 with TRBJ2-5; 11 bases map to TRBD1. CDR1 LNHDA and CDR2 SQIVND come from the germline V gene (reference sequence). Germline trimming cut 1 base from V and 5 bases from J; bases unmatched to any gene: 6. The CDR3 loop spans 16 amino acids. The CDR3 protein is CASSIVVGTGGETQYF. The CDR3 nucleotides are TGTGCCAGTAGTATAGTCGTCGGGACAGGGGGGGAGACCCAGTACTTC.

The CDR3 bases are TGTGCCAGCAGTTTATCCCCAGGGCATCCGGGGACAGGGAGTGGTGAGCAGTTCTTC. This translates into CASSLSPGHPGTGSGEQFF. The genes are TRBV27 and TRBJ2-1; TRBD1 aligns across 9 bases. The CDR3 covers 19 residues. V was clipped by 0 bases and J by 9 bases; unmatched bases: 18. Germline-derived CDR1 and CDR2 are MNHEY and SMNVEV (reference sequence).

The rearrangement uses TRBV2 and TRBJ2-7, with 9 bases lining up with TRBD2. V lost 6 bases and J lost 0; bases outside the gene matches: 6. CDR1 SNHLY and CDR2 FYNNEI come from the germline V gene. The CDR3 covers 15 residues. CDR3 amino acids: CASRAATSGSYEQYF. The CDR3 DNA follows: TGTGCCAGCAGGGCGGCGACTAGCGGCTCCTACGAGCAGTACTTC.

V usage is TRBV2 and J usage is TRBJ2-1; 14 bases agree with TRBD2. V lost 5 bases and J lost 8; bases outside the gene matches: 5. Germline V gene data show CDR1 as SNHLY and CDR2 as FYNNEI. The CDR3 has 15 residues. CDR3 sequence: CASSSRTSGGYEQFF. The DNA for the CDR3 is TGTGCCAGCAGTTCTCGGACTAGCGGGGGGTATGAGCAGTTCTTC.

V is TRBV28 and J is TRBJ1-1; TRBD1 agrees at 9 bases. Trimming cost V 7 bases and J 11 bases; bases outside gene matches: 8. CDR1 and CDR2 (germline): MDHEN, SYDVKM. The CDR3 covers 12 residues. CDR3 protein: CASTPGQGYAFF. The CDR3 nucleotides are TGTGCCAGCACCCCGGGACAGGGTTACGCTTTCTTT.